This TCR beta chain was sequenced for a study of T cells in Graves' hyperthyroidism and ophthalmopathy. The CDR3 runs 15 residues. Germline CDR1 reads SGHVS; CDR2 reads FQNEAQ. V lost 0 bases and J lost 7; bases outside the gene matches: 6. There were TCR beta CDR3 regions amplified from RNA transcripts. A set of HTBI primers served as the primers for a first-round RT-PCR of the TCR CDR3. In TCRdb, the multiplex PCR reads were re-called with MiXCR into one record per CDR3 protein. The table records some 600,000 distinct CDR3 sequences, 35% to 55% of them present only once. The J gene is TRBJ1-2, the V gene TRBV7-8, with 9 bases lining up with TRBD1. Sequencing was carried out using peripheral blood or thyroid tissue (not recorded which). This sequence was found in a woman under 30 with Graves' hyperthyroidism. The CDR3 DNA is TGTGCCAGCAGCTTAGCGGGGGGACAGGGAGTTGGCTACACCTTC. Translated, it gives CASSLAGGQGVGYTF.